This T cell receptor beta chain was profiled in a study of T cells in Graves' hyperthyroidism and ophthalmopathy. Regarding the study as a whole: From stable hyperthyroidism, ophthalmopathy was set apart by a 13 V-J model.

Amplification of TCR beta CDR3 regions used RNA as the template. Researchers ran a first-round RT-PCR on the TCR CDR3 using the HTBI primer set. One entry per CDR3 protein, called by TCRdb with MiXCR from the multiplex PCR reads. This table has fewer than 450,000 distinct CDR3 sequences, about 18% appearing once. This CDR3 is 16 amino acids long. J lost 4 bases, V lost 2 bases, and 9 bases had no gene match. The germline V gene has CDR1 MNHEY and CDR2 SVGAGI. Details on this clonotype: Its specificity is not known.

Material: blood. This sequence originates from a woman between 25 and 40 years old with Graves' hyperthyroidism that later progressed to Graves' ophthalmopathy. The chain couples TRBV6-5 to TRBJ2-5; 8 positions match TRBD1. The CDR3 DNA follows: TGTGCCAGCAGTTACCGGAGGCAGGGGGCGTTAGAGACCCAGTACTTC. This translates into CASSYRRQGALETQYF.